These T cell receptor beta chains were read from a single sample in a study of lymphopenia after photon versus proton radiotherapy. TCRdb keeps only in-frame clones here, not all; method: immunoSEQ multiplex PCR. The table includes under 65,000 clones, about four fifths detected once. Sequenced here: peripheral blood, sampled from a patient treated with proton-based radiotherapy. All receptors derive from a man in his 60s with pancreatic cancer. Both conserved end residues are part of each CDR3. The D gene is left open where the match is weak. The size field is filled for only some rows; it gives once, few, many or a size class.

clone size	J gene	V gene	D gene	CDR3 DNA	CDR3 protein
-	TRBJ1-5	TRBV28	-	TGTGCCAGCAGTTTGGGAGGGGTCCTTAGCAATCAGCCCCAGCATTTT	CASSLGGVLSNQPQHF
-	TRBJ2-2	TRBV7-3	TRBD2	TGTGCCAGCAGCTCTAGCGGCGTATCCGGGGAGCTGTTTTTT	CASSSSGVSGELFF
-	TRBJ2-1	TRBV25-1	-	TGTGCCAGCAGTAGGTTGTGGGGGACCTCCTACAATGAGCAGTTCTTC	CASSRLWGTSYNEQFF
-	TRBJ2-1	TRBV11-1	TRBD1	TGTGCCAGCTCCTCACAGGGGCGGAGGAATGAGCAGTTCTTC	CASSSQGRRNEQFF
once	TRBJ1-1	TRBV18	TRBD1	TGTGCCAGCTCCCCCCGGGGACAGGGGGACACTGAAGCTTTCTTT	CASSPRGQGDTEAFF
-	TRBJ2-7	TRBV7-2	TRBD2	TGTGCCAGCAGCTTAGAGGCGGGGGGCTGGAGCTCCTACGAGCAGTACTTC	CASSLEAGGWSSYEQYF
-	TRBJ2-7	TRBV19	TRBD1	TGTGCCAGTAGTAGGGACAGGGGCTACGAGCAGTACTTC	CASSRDRGYEQYF
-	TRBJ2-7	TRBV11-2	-	TGTGCCAGCAGCTTAGCGGGAGCCCCCTACGAGCAGTACTTC	CASSLAGAPYEQYF
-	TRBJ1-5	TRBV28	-	TGTGCCAGCAGTGCCCCGGTGGGCAGGGAAGGCAATCAGCCCCAGCATTTT	CASSAPVGREGNQPQHF
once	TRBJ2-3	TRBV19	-	TGTGCCAGTAGTATCCGCGGCGAAGATACGCAGTATTTT	CASSIRGEDTQYF
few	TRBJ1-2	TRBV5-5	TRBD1	TGTGCCAGCAGTAACCAAGGGACAGGGATGTCGGGCTATGGCTACACCTTC	CASSNQGTGMSGYGYTF
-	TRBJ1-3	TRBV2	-	TGTGCCAGCAGTGAAGCGCTCAGAATCTCTGGAAACACCATATATTTT	CASSEALRISGNTIYF
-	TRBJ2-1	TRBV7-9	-	TGTGCCAGCAGCAAATCGAACAGGGCCAACCGTGACAATGAGCAGTTCTTC	CASSKSNRANRDNEQFF
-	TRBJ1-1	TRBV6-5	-	TGTGCCAGCAGTTTCGGACGGGGGAACACTGAAGCTTTCTTT	CASSFGRGNTEAFF
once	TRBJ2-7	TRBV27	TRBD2	TGTGCCAGCAGCGCATGGACTAGCTCTACCTACGAGCAGTACTTC	CASSAWTSSTYEQYF
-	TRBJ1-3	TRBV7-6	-	TGTGCCAGCAGCTTAGATGGAGACAGGACTTCTGGAAACACCATATATTTT	CASSLDGDRTSGNTIYF
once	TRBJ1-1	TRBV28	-	TGTGCCAGCAGCTCTCCCCAGACTAGAGGGCGGAACACTGAAGCTTTCTTT	CASSSPQTRGRNTEAFF
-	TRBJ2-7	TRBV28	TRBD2	TGTGCCAGCAGTCTACTAGCGGGAGGAGGTGAGCAGTACTTC	CASSLLAGGGEQYF
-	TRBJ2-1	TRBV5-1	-	TGCGCCAGCAGCTTGGCCCCTAGCGCGGGACTCAATGAGCAGTTCTTC	CASSLAPSAGLNEQFF
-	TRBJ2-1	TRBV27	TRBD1	TGTGCCAGCGGATCGACAGGGGTTAATGAGCAGTTCTTC	CASGSTGVNEQFF
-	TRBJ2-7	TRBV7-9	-	TGTGCCAGCAGCTTCCACCCAGATCCCACCTACGAGCAGTACTTC	CASSFHPDPTYEQYF
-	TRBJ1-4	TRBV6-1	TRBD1	TGTGCCAGCCGGGACAGTAGTGAAAAACTGTTTTTT	CASRDSSEKLFF
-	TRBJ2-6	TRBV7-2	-	TGTGCCAGCAGCCCTCGTGGGACCGCTGGGGCCAACGTCCTGACTTTC	CASSPRGTAGANVLTF
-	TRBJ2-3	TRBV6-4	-	TGTGCCAGCCCCCCGGTTTCGAGCGGAGACCGCACAGATACGCAGTATTTT	CASPPVSSGDRTDTQYF
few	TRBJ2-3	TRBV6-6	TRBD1	TGTGCCAGCAGTCCACAGGGGTCTTACACAGATACGCAGTATTTT	CASSPQGSYTDTQYF
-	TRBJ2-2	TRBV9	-	TGTGCCAGCAGCGTAGATCTAGCCGGGGAGCTGTTTTTT	CASSVDLAGELFF
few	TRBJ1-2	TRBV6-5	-	TGTGCCAGCAGTTACTCAGGGGGTGCAGGGGGCTACACCTTC	CASSYSGGAGGYTF
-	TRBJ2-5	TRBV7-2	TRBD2	TGTGCCAGCAGCCTTGGGGGGAGGGGTGAGACCCAGTACTTC	CASSLGGRGETQYF
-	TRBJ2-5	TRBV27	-	TGTGCCCGCAGCAGGTTGACCCAGTACTTC	CARSRLTQYF
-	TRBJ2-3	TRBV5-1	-	TGCGCCAGCAGCTTGCAACAGAACACAGATACGCAGTATTTT	CASSLQQNTDTQYF
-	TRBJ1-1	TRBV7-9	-	TGTGCCAGCAGCTTCCGATCGTCTATGAACACTGAAGCTTTCTTT	CASSFRSSMNTEAFF
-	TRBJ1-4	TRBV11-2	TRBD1	TGTGCCAGCAGCTTAGGACCGGGACAGGATAATGAAAAACTGTTTTTT	CASSLGPGQDNEKLFF
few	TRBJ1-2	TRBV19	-	TGTGCCAGTAGTAAACCGACAGAGACTAACTATGGCTACACCTTC	CASSKPTETNYGYTF
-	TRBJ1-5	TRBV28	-	TGTGCCAGCAGATATAGCAATCAGCCCCAGCATTTT	CASRYSNQPQHF
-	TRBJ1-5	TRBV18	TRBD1	TGTGCCAGCTCAACCGACAGGGACGGGACCCAGCATTTT	CASSTDRDGTQHF
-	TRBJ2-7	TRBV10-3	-	TGTGCCATCAGTGAGTCGACTCAGGGGTACGAGCAGTACTTC	CAISESTQGYEQYF
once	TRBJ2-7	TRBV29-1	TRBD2	TGCAGCGTTGATATAGCGGGAGGCCTCTACGAGCAGTACTTC	CSVDIAGGLYEQYF
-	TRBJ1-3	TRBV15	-	TGTGCCACCAGCAACACGAGAGGGAACACCATATATTTT	CATSNTRGNTIYF
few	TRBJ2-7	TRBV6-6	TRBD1	TGTGCCAGCAGTGACCCAGGACAGGGCCTAAGGGAGCAGTACTTC	CASSDPGQGLREQYF
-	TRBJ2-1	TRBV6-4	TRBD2	TGTGCCAGCAGTTTAGGGACTAGCGGGAACTCCTACAATGAGCAGTTCTTC	CASSLGTSGNSYNEQFF
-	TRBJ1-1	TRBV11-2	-	TGTGCCAGCAGCATCCGGGAGTCACTCCTCTCGGGCACTGAAGCTTTCTTT	CASSIRESLLSGTEAFF
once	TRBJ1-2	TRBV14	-	TGTGCCAGCAGCCAAGAAGTTACTGGCTACACCTTC	CASSQEVTGYTF
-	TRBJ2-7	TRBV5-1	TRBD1	TGCGCCAGCAGCTTGTTCGGGACAGGGTCCTACGAGCAGTACTTC	CASSLFGTGSYEQYF
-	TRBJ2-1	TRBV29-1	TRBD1	TGCAGCGCCGCTCAGGGACAGTGGAATGAGCAGTTCTTC	CSAAQGQWNEQFF
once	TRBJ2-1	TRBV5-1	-	TGCGCCAGCAGCTTGGGCGGGCTGAGCTCCTACAATGAGCAGTTCTTC	CASSLGGLSSYNEQFF
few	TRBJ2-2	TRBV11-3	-	TGTGCCAGCAGCCCCTCGATAGGGAACACCGGGGAGCTGTTTTTT	CASSPSIGNTGELFF
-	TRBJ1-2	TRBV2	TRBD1	TGTGCCAGCAGTGCTGCCAGGGGGGGTATGATCGGCTACACCTTC	CASSAARGGMIGYTF